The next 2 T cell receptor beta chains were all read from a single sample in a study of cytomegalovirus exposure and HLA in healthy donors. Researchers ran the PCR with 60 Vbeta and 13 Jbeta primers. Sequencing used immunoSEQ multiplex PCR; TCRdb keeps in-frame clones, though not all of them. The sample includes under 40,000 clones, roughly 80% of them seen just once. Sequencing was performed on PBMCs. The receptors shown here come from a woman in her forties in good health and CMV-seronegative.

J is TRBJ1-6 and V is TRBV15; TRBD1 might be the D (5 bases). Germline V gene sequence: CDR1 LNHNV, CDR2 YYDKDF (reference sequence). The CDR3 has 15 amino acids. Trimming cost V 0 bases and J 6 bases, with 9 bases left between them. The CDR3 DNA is TGTGCCACCAGCAGAGAAGGGCAGGGTAATTCACCCCTCCACTTT. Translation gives CATSREGQGNSPLHF.

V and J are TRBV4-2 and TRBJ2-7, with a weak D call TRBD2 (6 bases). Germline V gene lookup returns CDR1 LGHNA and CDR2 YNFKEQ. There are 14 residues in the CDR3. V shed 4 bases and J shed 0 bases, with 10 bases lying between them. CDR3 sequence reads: CASSPGLSSYEQYF. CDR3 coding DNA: TGTGCCAGCAGCCCGGGACTTAGCTCCTACGAGCAGTACTTC.